The 11 T cell receptor beta chains in this list originate from one sample, sequenced in a study of Ad26.COV2.S vaccination and SARS-CoV-2 variants. The treatment: some 20 received Ad26.COV2.S at low or high dose, single or two shots; 5 received placebo; per-sample allocation not given. Day 63 following the first vaccine or placebo injection was when the samples were taken. Assay: immunoSEQ multiplex PCR; the TCRdb copy retains only in-frame clones and omits some. The data contain some 370,000 clones, 83% of them singletons. Sample: peripheral blood, taken in a trial of Ad26.COV2.S vaccine versus placebo. These receptor sequences come from a person aged 18 to 65 who received the Ad26.COV2.S COVID-19 vaccine or a placebo.

V and J are TRBV23-1 and TRBJ2-7; D perhaps matches TRBD1 (6 bases). TRBV23-1 is an ORF, and what it does is uncertain. V was trimmed by 8 bases and J by 5 bases, leaving 22 bases between them. The CDR3 totals 15 residues. The CDR3 is CASRFTGSFSHEQYF. In nucleotides, the CDR3 is TGCGCCAGCCGTTTTACAGGGAGTTTTTCGCACGAGCAGTACTTC.

The V and J genes are TRBV30 and TRBJ2-3; D is ambiguous. The CDR3 covers 11 residues. Trimming shortened V by 5 bases and J by 2 bases, and 5 bases separated the two germline ends. Germline V gene lookup returns CDR1 GTSNPN and CDR2 SVGIG (reference sequence). Here the CDR3 DNA reads TGTGCCTGGGACGTCACAGATACGCAGTATTTT. This gives the protein CAWDVTDTQYF.

This clone was picked up one time. The V call is TRBV7-9, the J call TRBJ2-1; the D call may be TRBD1 or TRBD2 (5 bases each). The CDR3 length is 15 residues. Germline V gene data show CDR1 as SEHNR and CDR2 as FQNEAQ (reference sequence). Deletions cut 0 bases from V and 7 bases from J, with 13 bases between. The CDR3, as DNA: TGTGCCAGCAGCTTAGCGCTGGGGGAATGGAATGAGCAGTTCTTC. This sequence encodes CASSLALGEWNEQFF.

The chain joins TRBV19 to TRBJ1-5; tentative D call: TRBD1 (6 bases). V was pared by 4 bases and J by 2 bases, with 15 bases between. CDR3 length equals 16 residues. Germline loops: CDR1 LNHDA, CDR2 SQIVND (reference sequence). The CDR3 DNA is TGTGCCAGTAGTACGGAACAGGGCTTTGGCAATCAGCCCCAGCATTTT. It codes for CASSTEQGFGNQPQHF.

This sequence joins TRBV5-4 and TRBJ1-2, with D unclear. The ends were cut back, 1 base at V and 2 bases at J, with 9 bases in the middle. The germline gives CDR1 SGHNT, CDR2 YYREEE (reference sequence). The CDR3 loop spans 14 amino acids. CDR3 nucleotide sequence: TGTGCCAGCAGCTTGCGGGCAGGAAACTATGGCTACACCTTC. This sequence encodes CASSLRAGNYGYTF.

The CDR3 nucleotides read TGTGCTAGTGGTTTGCCCCTTCAGCCCCAGCATTTT. Amino acid sequence: CASGLPLQPQHF. The chain employs TRBV12-5 and TRBJ1-5; unclear D gene. CDR1 is LGHNT and CDR2 is FRNRAP in the germline V gene. V was shortened by 2 bases and J by 6 bases, with 5 bases between the two germline ends. The CDR3 runs to 12 residues. The variable domain in full, completed from reference TRBV12-5 and TRBJ1-5, reads DARVTQTPRHKVTEMGQEVTMRCQPILGHNTVFWYRQTMMQGLELLAYFRNRAPLDDSGMPKDRFSAEMPDATLATLKIQPSEPRDSAVYFCASGLPLQPQHFGDGTRLSIL.

This clone was seen a handful of times. J is TRBJ1-5 and V is TRBV4-1; the D is unclear. Germline V gives CDR1 MGHRA, CDR2 YSYEKL. V was clipped by 4 bases and J by 7 bases, with 11 bases between them. This CDR3 comprises 13 residues. CDR3 region: CASSRGTLQPQHF. The CDR3 nucleotides are TGCGCCAGCAGCCGCGGTACTCTACAGCCCCAGCATTTT.

This chain joins TRBV28 and TRBJ2-5; no clear D. Per germline, CDR1 MDHEN and CDR2 SYDVKM. This CDR3 is built from 11 residues. V lost 3 bases and J lost 5, with 4 bases in between. The CDR3 region is CASSLAETQYF. As DNA, the CDR3 is TGTGCCAGCAGTTTGGCGGAGACCCAGTACTTC.

This rearrangement joins TRBV18 to TRBJ1-2; 9 bases line up with TRBD1. The V and J ends lost 5 bases and 4 bases, in that order; junction bases with no gene match: 11. From germline, CDR1 is KGHSH and CDR2 LQKENI. The length of the CDR3 is 16 residues. The CDR3 loop reads CASSEPPADRGYGYTF. The CDR3 DNA reads TGTGCCAGCTCAGAACCACCGGCGGACAGGGGCTATGGCTACACCTTC. The complete variable domain, with remaining parts taken from reference TRBV18 and TRBJ1-2, reads NAGVMQNPRHLVRRRGQEARLRCSPMKGHSHVYWYRQLPEEGLKFMVYLQKENIIDESGMPKERFSAEFPKEGPSILRIQQVVRGDSAAYFCASSEPPADRGYGYTFGSGTRLTVV.

The V call is TRBV7-9, the J call TRBJ2-7; 7 bases match TRBD1. V was pared by 5 bases and J by 7 bases, with 17 bases of the junction left unmatched. This CDR3 contains 16 residues. CDR1 and CDR2 from the germline V gene are SEHNR and FQNEAQ (reference sequence). The CDR3, as DNA: TGTGCCAGCAGCACCAACAGGGGCCCTCGAATGTTGGAGCAGTACTTC. Translated, it gives CASSTNRGPRMLEQYF.

This clone was detected a few times. In the same sample, other DNA sequences code for this CDR3. The chain recombines TRBV18 with TRBJ1-1; a weak D match, TRBD1 (5 bases). The ends were cut back, 3 bases at V and 1 base at J, with 6 bases in the middle. CDR1 and CDR2 from the germline V gene are KGHSH and LQKENI. This CDR3 is 13 amino acids long. CDR3 sequence: CASSPGTNTEAFF. The CDR3 nucleotides read TGTGCCAGCTCACCGGGGACGAACACTGAAGCTTTCTTT.